One sample yielded the 15 T cell receptor beta chains listed below, sequenced in a study of T cell responses to AZD1222 COVID-19 vaccine. This table comes from immunoSEQ multiplex PCR, and its TCRdb copy is limited to in-frame clones, with some not included. Among about 88,000 clones, about 89% were seen once, and the ten largest hold 3.5% to 4%. Sample: peripheral blood, taken on day 0 of AZD1222 vaccination. These receptors came from an adult in good health.

The chain employs TRBV28 and TRBJ1-2, with 7 bases identical to TRBD1. V dropped 5 bases and J dropped 3; count of bases not matched to a gene: 18. CDR3 length equals 18 residues. Looked up from germline, CDR1 is MDHEN and CDR2 is SYDVKM. Here the CDR3 DNA reads TGTGCCAGCAGTCCTAACTCAATAGACAGGGCGGGGGACTATGGCTACACCTTC. Its translation is CASSPNSIDRAGDYGYTF.

V and J are TRBV2 and TRBJ2-3; D is perhaps TRBD2 (5 bases). This CDR3 is 12 amino acids long. Looked up from germline, CDR1 is SNHLY and CDR2 is FYNNEI. Trimming took 8 bases from V and 3 from J, leaving 9 bases between them. CDR3 in amino acids: CASGGSTDTQYF. The CDR3 DNA sequence: TGTGCCAGCGGAGGATCAACAGATACGCAGTATTTT.

CDR3 nucleotide sequence: TGTGCCAGTAGTCGCGACAGGGCTTTCACAGATACGCAGTATTTT. Encoded protein: CASSRDRAFTDTQYF. V and J are TRBV19 and TRBJ2-3; 7 nucleotides match TRBD1. The CDR3 has 15 amino acids. Germline V CDR1 and CDR2: LNHDA, SQIVND (reference sequence). The V gene end was trimmed by 5 bases and the J gene end by 2 bases; junction bases not matched to a gene: 7.

Written as DNA, the CDR3 is TGTGCCAGCAGCCGCGGGACAGTCAGCTATGGCTACACCTTC. Protein sequence: CASSRGTVSYGYTF. This chain joins TRBV14 and TRBJ1-2, with TRBD1 matching 7 bases. Germline V CDR1 and CDR2: SGHDN, FVKESK. The CDR3 is made up of 14 amino acids. J lost 4 bases, V lost 4 bases, and 6 bases had no gene match.

This clone appeared a few times. The chain uses TRBV15 and TRBJ1-2; D is possibly TRBD1 (5 bases). This CDR3 is 15 amino acids long. CDR1 is LNHNV and CDR2 is YYDKDF in the germline V gene (reference sequence). V lost 0 bases and J 4 bases, leaving 12 bases between the germline ends. In DNA, the CDR3 is TGTGCCACCAGCAGAGATAGACCAGGGAGCTATGGCTACACCTTC. Translation gives CATSRDRPGSYGYTF.

A note on this clone: This sample also contains other DNA sequences that code for the same CDR3. This sequence joins TRBV5-1 and TRBJ1-2; D may be TRBD1 (5 bases). The V end was cut by 0 bases, the J end by 8 bases, with 11 bases between. The CDR3 is made up of 13 amino acids. Per germline, CDR1 SGHRS and CDR2 YFSETQ. CDR3 DNA: TGCGCCAGCAGCTTGGTAGGGGAGAGGGGCTACACCTTC. Translated, it gives CASSLVGERGYTF. Full variable domain (rest looked up from reference TRBV5-1 and TRBJ1-2): KAGVTQTPRYLIKTRGQQVTLSCSPISGHRSVSWYQQTPGQGLQFLFEYFSETQRNKGNFPGRFSGRQFSNSRSEMNVSTLELGDSALYLCASSLVGERGYTFGSGTRLTVV.

V is TRBV29-1 and J is TRBJ1-2; D is perhaps TRBD1 (5 bases). Trimming cost V 2 bases and J 4 bases, with 11 bases left between them. The CDR3 runs to 13 residues. The germline V gene has CDR1 SQVTM and CDR2 ANQGSEA. The CDR3 is CSVETGGSYGYTF. The DNA for the CDR3 is TGCAGCGTTGAAACGGGGGGTAGCTATGGCTACACCTTC.

This sequence joins TRBV27 and TRBJ2-3; D remains ambiguous. Germline V gene sequence: CDR1 MNHEY, CDR2 SMNVEV (reference sequence). V was pared by 5 bases and J by 5 bases, with 23 bases between. The CDR3 runs 17 residues. The CDR3 spells CASSPLVAVRKVDTQYF. DNA for the CDR3: TGTGCCAGCAGTCCGTTGGTCGCGGTCAGAAAAGTAGATACGCAGTATTTT.

The gene calls are TRBV9 and TRBJ2-3, with 12 positions matching TRBD1. V trimming: 3 bases; J trimming: 2 bases; junction bases outside the gene matches: 7. Germline V gene sequence: CDR1 SGDLS, CDR2 YYNGEE. The CDR3 length is 17 residues. The CDR3 loop is CASSAGTGGGYTDTQYF. CDR3 coding DNA: TGTGCCAGCAGCGCAGGGACAGGGGGCGGGTACACAGATACGCAGTATTTT.

The chain links TRBV7-2 to TRBJ1-3, with TRBD1 as a possible D gene (5 bases). The V end was cut by 1 base, the J end by 2 bases, with 15 bases between. The CDR3 covers 17 residues. CDR1 is SGHTA, CDR2 FQGNSA, per germline. Here the CDR3 DNA reads TGTGCCAGCAGCTTAGAACCACGCGTGGGGGCTGGAAACACCATATATTTT. Amino acids: CASSLEPRVGAGNTIYF.

The CDR3 coding sequence is TGTGCCAGCAGCCCTCTGTGGGGACCAGATACGCAGTATTTT. This gives the protein CASSPLWGPDTQYF. This chain uses TRBV3-1 (or the pseudogene TRBV3-2) with TRBJ2-3; the D gene could be TRBD1 or TRBD2 (5 bases each). The germline V and J ends were trimmed by 4 bases and 4 bases, with 12 bases remaining between them. Per the germline V gene, CDR1 is LGHDT and CDR2 is YNNKEL (reference sequence). CDR3 length equals 14 residues.

The chain joins TRBV5-1 to TRBJ1-6, with a weak D call TRBD1 (5 bases). Germline CDR1 reads SGHRS; CDR2 reads YFSETQ. The CDR3 contains 16 residues. The V and J ends lost 1 base and 6 bases respectively, with 14 bases between them. The CDR3 region has the DNA TGCGCCAGCAGCTTGAGCGGGACCGCAGTTAATTCACCCCTCCACTTT. Amino acids: CASSLSGTAVNSPLHF.

This clone was recorded a few times. The V call is TRBV29-1, the J call TRBJ2-7, with TRBD1 identical over 7 bases. V was clipped by 7 bases and J by 3 bases; unmatched bases: 3. CDR3 size: 11 residues. CDR1 and CDR2 from the germline V gene are SQVTM and ANQGSEA. CDR3 DNA: TGCAGCGGGGGGACAGACTACGAGCAGTACTTC. This codes for CSGGTDYEQYF.

This sequence joins TRBV24-1 and TRBJ2-3; D is perhaps TRBD1 (6 bases). Germline V lookup: CDR1 KGHDR, CDR2 SFDVKD. The V gene lost 9 bases and the J gene lost 0 bases, with 12 bases spanning the gap. This CDR3 region has 14 residues. CDR3 in amino acids: CATGGRYSTDTQYF. CDR3 DNA sequence: TGTGCCACCGGGGGCAGGTATAGCACAGATACGCAGTATTTT.

CDR3 DNA: TGTGCCAGCAGGGAGGCTGGGGGGGAAAGACAGCCCCAGCATTTT. Protein: CASREAGGERQPQHF. The chain links TRBV28 to TRBJ1-5; possibly TRBD1 for D (5 bases). Germline-derived CDR1 and CDR2 are MDHEN and SYDVKM. This CDR3 spans 15 amino acids. V shed 6 bases and J shed 7 bases, with 19 bases lying between them.